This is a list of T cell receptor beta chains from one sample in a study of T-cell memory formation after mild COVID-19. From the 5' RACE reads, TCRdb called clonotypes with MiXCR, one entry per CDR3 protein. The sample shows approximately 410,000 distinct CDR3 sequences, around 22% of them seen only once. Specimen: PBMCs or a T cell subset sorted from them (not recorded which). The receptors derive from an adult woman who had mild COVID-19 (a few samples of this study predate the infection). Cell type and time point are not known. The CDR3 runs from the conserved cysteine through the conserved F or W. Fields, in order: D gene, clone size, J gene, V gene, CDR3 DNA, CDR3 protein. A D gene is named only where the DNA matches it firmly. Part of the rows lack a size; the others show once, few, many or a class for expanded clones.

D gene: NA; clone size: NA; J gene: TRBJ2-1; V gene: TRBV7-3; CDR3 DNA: TGTGCCAGCAGCCCCCTGGGTAGAGGGAGTGATCGCGATGAGCAGTTCTTC; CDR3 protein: CASSPLGRGSDRDEQFF
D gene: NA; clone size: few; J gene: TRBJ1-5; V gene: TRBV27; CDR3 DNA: TGTGCCAGCAGGAGACAGGCCAATCAGCCCCAGCATTTT; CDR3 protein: CASRRQANQPQHF
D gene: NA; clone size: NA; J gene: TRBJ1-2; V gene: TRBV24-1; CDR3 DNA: TGTGCCACCAGTGATCCGAGACGGGGTGATGGCTACACCTTC; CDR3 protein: CATSDPRRGDGYTF
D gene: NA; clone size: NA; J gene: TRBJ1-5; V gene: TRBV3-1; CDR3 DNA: TGTGCCAGCAGTCGAGGGGGTATCGATCAGCCCCAGCATTTT; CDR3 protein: CASSRGGIDQPQHF
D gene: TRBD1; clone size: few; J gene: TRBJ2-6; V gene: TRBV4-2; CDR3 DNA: TGTGCCAGCAGCCAAGACAGGACAGGGACCAACTCTGGGGCCAACGTCCTGACTTTC; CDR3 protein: CASSQDRTGTNSGANVLTF
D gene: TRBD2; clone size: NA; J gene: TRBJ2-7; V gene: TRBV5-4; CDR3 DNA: TGTGCCAGCAGCGGACTAGCGGGCGGTTTTCGCGAGCAGTACTTC; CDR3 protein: CASSGLAGGFREQYF
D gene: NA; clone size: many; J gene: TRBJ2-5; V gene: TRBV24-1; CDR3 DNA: TGTGCCACCAGTGGGACGGGTCAAGAGACCCAGTACTTC; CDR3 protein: CATSGTGQETQYF
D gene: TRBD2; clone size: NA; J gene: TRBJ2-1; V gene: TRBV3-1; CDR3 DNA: TGTGCCAGCAGCCAAGTGCGGGGGGCCTCCCAAGGACAGTTCTTC; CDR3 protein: CASSQVRGASQGQFF
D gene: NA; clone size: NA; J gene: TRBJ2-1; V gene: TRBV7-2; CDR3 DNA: TGTGCCAGCAGCTTAGGACGGAGCCTCTCCTACAATGAGCAGTTCTTC; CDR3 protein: CASSLGRSLSYNEQFF
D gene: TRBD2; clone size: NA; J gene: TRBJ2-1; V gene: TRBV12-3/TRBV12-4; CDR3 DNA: TGTGCCAGCAGTTTTAGACTAGCGGGGGGGCCCGGTAGTGAGCAGTTCTTC; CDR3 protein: CASSFRLAGGPGSEQFF
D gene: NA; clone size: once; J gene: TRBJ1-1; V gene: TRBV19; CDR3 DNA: TGTGCCAGTAGTATCAAGGCAGGGGTCCCCAACACTGAAGCTTTCTTT; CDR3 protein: CASSIKAGVPNTEAFF
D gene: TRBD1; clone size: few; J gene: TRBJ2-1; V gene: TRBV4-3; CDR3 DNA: TGCGCCAGCAGCCATGACAGGGGACCTTACAATGAGCAGTTCTTC; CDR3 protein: CASSHDRGPYNEQFF
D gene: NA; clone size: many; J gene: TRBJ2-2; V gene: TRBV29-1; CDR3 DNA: TGCAGCGTTTCCTCAACGAACACCGGGGAGCTGTTTTTT; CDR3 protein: CSVSSTNTGELFF
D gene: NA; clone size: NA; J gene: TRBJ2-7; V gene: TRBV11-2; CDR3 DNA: TGTTCCAGCAGCCTCGGACAGCCCTACGAGCAGTACTTC; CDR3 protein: CSSSLGQPYEQYF
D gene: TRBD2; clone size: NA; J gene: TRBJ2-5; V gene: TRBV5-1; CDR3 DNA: TGCGCCAGCTCCAACGGGGGGGCGTGGTGGCAAGAGACCCAGTACTTC; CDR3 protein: CASSNGGAWWQETQYF
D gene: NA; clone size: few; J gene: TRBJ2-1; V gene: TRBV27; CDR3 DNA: TGTGCCAGCAGTTCCCTACTCAGGGAGAACAATGAGCAGTTCTTC; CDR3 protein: CASSSLLRENNEQFF
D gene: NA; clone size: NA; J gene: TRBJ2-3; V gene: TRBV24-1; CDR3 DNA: TGTGCCACCAGTGATTTGAAGGGGTCTAGCACAGATACGCAGTATTTT; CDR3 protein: CATSDLKGSSTDTQYF
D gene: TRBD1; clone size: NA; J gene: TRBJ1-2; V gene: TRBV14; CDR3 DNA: TGTGCCAGCAGCCACTACAGGGGAGACGGCTACACCTTC; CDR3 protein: CASSHYRGDGYTF
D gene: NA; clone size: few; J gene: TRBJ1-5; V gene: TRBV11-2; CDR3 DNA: TGTGCCAGCAGCTTAGACGCAGGTAATCAGCCCCAGCATTTT; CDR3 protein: CASSLDAGNQPQHF
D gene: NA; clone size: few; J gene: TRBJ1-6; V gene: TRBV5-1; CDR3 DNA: TGCGCCAGCAGCTTGGAATATCGGGCCTCCGGAAGAGCCTATAATTCACCCCTCCACTTT; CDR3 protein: CASSLEYRASGRAYNSPLHF
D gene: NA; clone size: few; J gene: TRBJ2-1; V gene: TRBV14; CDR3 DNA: TGTGCCAGCAGCTTCTATGCCGGGACGGGGTCCTACAATGAGCAGTTCTTC; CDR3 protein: CASSFYAGTGSYNEQFF
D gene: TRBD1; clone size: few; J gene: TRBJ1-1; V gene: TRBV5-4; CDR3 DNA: TGTGCCAGCAGCTTGGTAGGGGGCTTAACTGAAGCTTTCTTT; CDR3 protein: CASSLVGGLTEAFF